The 10 T cell receptor beta chains below all came from one sample that was sequenced in a study of type 1 regulatory T cells. Which antigens these TCRs recognize remains unknown. TCRdb processed the reads anew with MiXCR; each CDR3 protein has one entry. Counted here are some 20,000 distinct CDR3 sequences, more than 45% occurring once; the ten biggest clones make up 4.5% to 5.5%. The sequenced sample consisted of cultured T cells, either the whole culture or a sorted T cell fraction (not recorded which). These receptors all come from a human donor in good health.

The V and J genes are TRBV5-1 and TRBJ2-3; no reliable D call. Per germline, CDR1 SGHRS and CDR2 YFSETQ. With 0 bases removed from V and 3 bases from J, the gap between germline ends came to 11 bases. The CDR3 has 15 amino acids. CDR3 sequence reads: CASSLGTVKTDTQYF. CDR3 coding DNA: TGCGCCAGCAGCTTGGGAACGGTAAAGACAGATACGCAGTATTTT.

This clonotype was seen only a few times. The chain joins TRBV20-1 to TRBJ1-2, with 7 bases fitting TRBD1. With V trimmed by 5 bases and J by 6 bases, 9 bases remained unmatched. Germline assignment: CDR1 DFQATT and CDR2 SNEGSKA (reference sequence). The CDR3 contains 13 residues. CDR3 sequence: CSAGRQGLNGYTF. In DNA, the CDR3 is TGCAGTGCTGGAAGACAGGGCTTGAATGGCTACACCTTC.

Concerning this clonotype: This sequence may be a read error, since a much larger clone differs from it by one base. This sequence joins TRBV4-1 and TRBJ2-7; a possible D gene is TRBD2 (5 bases). Germline CDR1 is MGHRA and CDR2 is YSYEKL. CDR3 size: 15 residues. Trimming took off 0 bases at V and 0 bases at J, with 9 bases between the two ends. Here the CDR3 reads CASSQDRGNSYEQYF. The CDR3 DNA reads as TGCGCCAGCAGCCAAGATCGGGGAAACTCCTACGAGCAGTACTTC.

Only a few counts were recorded for this clonotype. V usage is TRBV2 and J usage is TRBJ1-3; maybe TRBD1 (6 bases). The V gene's germline CDR1 is SNHLY and CDR2 FYNNEI. The CDR3 runs to 14 residues. V was cut by 2 bases and J by 2 bases, with 7 bases left in between. The CDR3 nucleotides read TGTGCCAGCAGTGAAAACAGGGCTGGAAACACCATATATTTT. It is translated as CASSENRAGNTIYF.

By sample fraction, this clonotype is medium-sized (0.01 to 0.1%). The chain recombines TRBV12-3 or TRBV12-4 with TRBJ2-7, with 7 bases aligning to TRBD1. The junction had 4 bases not matched to a gene; V was cut back by 3 bases and J by 2 bases. This CDR3 contains 14 residues. As DNA, the CDR3 is TGTGCCAGCAGTTTTTTTACAGGGGCCTACGAGCAGTACTTC. This encodes CASSFFTGAYEQYF.

This clonotype was recorded many times. This chain links TRBV20-1 with TRBJ1-1, with TRBD1 matching over 8 bases. The CDR3 totals 14 residues. CDR1 and CDR2 (germline): DFQATT, SNEGSKA (reference sequence). V lost 1 base to trimming and J lost 3 bases; unmatched junction nucleotides: 4. The CDR3 DNA follows: TGCAGTGCTAGAGGACAGGGGAGGGACACTGAAGCTTTCTTT. Its protein product is CSARGQGRDTEAFF.

Comment on this clonotype: Given a much more abundant clone one base away, this may be a read error. The rearrangement links TRBV5-1 to TRBJ2-1; possible D gene TRBD2, 5 bases. Germline V CDR1 and CDR2: SGHRS, YFSETQ. This CDR3 comprises 13 residues. Between the trimmed V and J ends, which lost 4 bases and 4 bases, there was a span of 9 bases. CDR3 DNA sequence: TGCGCCAGCAGCCTGGACTGGTACAATGAGCAGTTCTTC. This codes for CASSLDWYNEQFF.

The chain carries TRBV12-3 or TRBV12-4 and TRBJ1-1; unclear D gene. V was pared by 6 bases and J by 0 bases, with 5 bases between. The CDR3 loop spans 12 amino acids. CDR3 sequence reads: CASRTLNTEAFF. CDR3 coding DNA: TGTGCCAGCAGAACTCTGAACACTGAAGCTTTCTTT.

Regarding this clonotype: A read error may produce the germline difference seen at one junction end. The chain is built from TRBV6-5 and TRBJ2-7; TRBD1 aligns across 7 bases. CDR1 and CDR2 from the germline V gene are MNHEY and SVGAGI. The CDR3 length is 15 residues. In DNA form, the CDR3 reads TGTGTCAGCAGTCGTATTGGGCAGGGGGCCTACGAGCAGTACTTC. Translated: CVSSRIGQGAYEQYF.

The CDR3 sequence: CASSLVRASSYNEQFF. CDR3 DNA sequence: TGTGCCAGCAGCTTAGTGCGGGCCAGCTCCTACAATGAGCAGTTCTTC. V usage is TRBV11-2 and J usage is TRBJ2-1; D is perhaps TRBD2 (5 bases). The CDR3 runs 16 residues. CDR1 and CDR2 from the germline V gene are SGHAT and FQNNGV. V was clipped by 1 base and J by 0 bases, with 10 bases between them. Complete variable domain (other parts from reference TRBV11-2 and TRBJ2-1): EAGVAQSPRYKIIEKRQSVAFWCNPISGHATLYWYQQILGQGPKLLIQFQNNGVVDDSQLPKDRFSAERLKGVDSTLKIQPAKLEDSAVYLCASSLVRASSYNEQFFGPGTRLTVL.